This T cell receptor beta chain appears in the sequencing data of a study of cytotoxic CD8 clonotypes in ibrutinib-treated CLL (dated by TCRdb to the early 2020s). As for the study more broadly: In this cohort, approximately 15 patients were treatment-naive and ten to eleven were relapsed/refractory, while approximately 18 had unmutated IGHV. Responses were partial in some 24 patients and complete in 2; after median approximately 69 months follow-up, around 14 stayed in remission and about 12 progressed. Response samples were taken after a median of 12 months on treatment, ranging from 6 to 36 months. On average, each sample had about 260,000 productive templates and more than 75,000 productive rearrangements. Of the 85 to 90 participants in the trial, roughly 25 had longitudinal samples available. Cryopreserved peripheral blood mononuclear cells were collected at three points: before therapy, at response, and at either sustained remission or disease progression. Every remission and progressive disease sample was obtained while ibrutinib was still being received by the patients.

For this clone: Its antigen remains undetermined. No base-level quality is on record; no much larger clone is a single base apart.

What this sample's time point label stands for: about a year on ibrutinib. For TCR beta library preparation, 1.5 to 2 micrograms of genomic DNA were isolated from cryopreserved PBMCs. Longitudinal blood samples from CLL patients on ibrutinib monotherapy underwent high-throughput TCR beta sequencing. The patients took part in an open-label, single-center phase 2 trial of ibrutinib monotherapy. On a MiSeq, deep resolution sequencing aimed for a depth between 1 in 1 million and 1 in 200,000 T cells, with each clonotype covered 10x on average. The immunoSEQ hsTCRB Kit was used to generate the TCR beta libraries. The published analysis was carried out like this. The data were analyzed with ImmunoSEQ Analyzer and ImmunoSEQ Data Assistant, and V, D and J gene assignments followed IMGT definitions. Clonality, which ranges from 0 to 1, was calculated by subtracting the normalized Shannon entropy of productive rearrangement frequencies from one. Only overrepresented clonotypes making up at least 0.05% of the repertoire of each patient were included in the public clonotype analysis. Some 13 age-matched healthy donor repertoires from immuneACCESS served as clonality controls. The source is immuneACCESS, and TCRdb retained only in-frame sequences with V and J called. Part of the clones is not carried over; for the studies checked, unresolved V genes explain less than half of this, and the remainder is unexplained. The V and J calls and clone size come from that table; D and trimming were worked out from the DNA. A total of some 46,000 clones appear in this sample, approximately 69% of them only once. Of the sample, roughly 13% is held by the ten largest clones.

Here is what the overall study found, with its caveats: Sampling times were not matched between patients in sustained remission and patients whose disease was progressing, and lymph node repertoires were not examined. Public clonotypes were rare and either shrank or stayed stable during treatment, and the rise in clonality at ibrutinib response reflected expansion of private clonotypes. At baseline, clonality was higher than in age-matched healthy donors and showed a strong correlation with circulating CD8+ T-cell counts. At ibrutinib response clonality went up, during sustained remission it held steady, and at progression it dropped back toward baseline.

The source is a human donor with chronic lymphocytic leukemia. Source: PBMCs, taken after 12 months of ibrutinib treatment.

The CDR3 amino acid sequence is: CASRLADRSYEQYF. In nucleotides, the sequence is TGTGCAAGTCGCTTAGCGGACCGCTCCTACGAGCAGTACTTC. Recombination linked TRBV12-2 to TRBJ2-7. TRBV12-2 is a pseudogene. The CDR3, cysteine through phenylalanine, is 14 amino acids long. CDR3 DNA only is kept here, 42 bases in frame from base 1.